A selection of T cell receptor beta chains follows, all from one sample in a study of T cells in Graves' hyperthyroidism and ophthalmopathy. TCRdb independently ran MiXCR on the multiplex PCR reads; one entry per CDR3 protein. This sample has roughly 710,000 distinct CDR3 sequences, with just over 35% found just once. Input material: blood. Receptors originate from a woman between 40 and 50 years old with Graves' hyperthyroidism. Both conserved end residues are part of each CDR3. Each record gives: CDR3 DNA, CDR3 protein, clone size, D gene, V gene, J gene. A D gene is named only where the DNA matches it firmly. Only some rows state a clone size, as once, few, many or a class for expanded clones.

CDR3nt: TGTGCCAGCACTCGGCAGGGTCGGCAAGCCTATGGCTACACCTTC
CDR3aa: CASTRQGRQAYGYTF
abundance: many
d_gene: NA
v_gene: TRBV2
j_gene: TRBJ1-2

CDR3nt: TGTGCCAGCACCCCAGGGGATTCGTTCCATGGCTACACCTTC
CDR3aa: CASTPGDSFHGYTF
abundance: NA
d_gene: NA
v_gene: TRBV11-1
j_gene: TRBJ1-2

CDR3nt: TGCGCCAGCAGACTAGCCGGGACCTACGAGCAGTACTTC
CDR3aa: CASRLAGTYEQYF
abundance: many
d_gene: NA
v_gene: TRBV10-2
j_gene: TRBJ2-7

CDR3nt: TGTGCCACCAGTGATGGTGGCAGGGGGAATCAGCCCCAGCATTTT
CDR3aa: CATSDGGRGNQPQHF
abundance: NA
d_gene: TRBD1
v_gene: TRBV24-1
j_gene: TRBJ1-5

CDR3nt: TGTGCCAGCAGTTACTATAACAGCGCCTACGAGCAGTACTTC
CDR3aa: CASSYYNSAYEQYF
abundance: NA
d_gene: NA
v_gene: TRBV6-2/TRBV6-3
j_gene: TRBJ2-7

CDR3nt: TGTGCCAGCAGCCAAGGGGGGCGGAATGGCTACACCTTC
CDR3aa: CASSQGGRNGYTF
abundance: NA
d_gene: NA
v_gene: TRBV3-1
j_gene: TRBJ1-2

CDR3nt: TGCAGCAGCCTAGGGGACAGAGAAGCTTTCTTT
CDR3aa: CSSLGDREAFF
abundance: NA
d_gene: TRBD1
v_gene: TRBV29-1
j_gene: TRBJ1-1

CDR3nt: TGTGCCAGCAGCTTAGAACGGGGGGGAAGTGGGTTCTTC
CDR3aa: CASSLERGGSGFF
abundance: NA
d_gene: TRBD2
v_gene: TRBV7-6
j_gene: TRBJ2-5

CDR3nt: TGCAGTGCTAGACCAACAGCGACCGACTCCTACGAGCAGTACTTC
CDR3aa: CSARPTATDSYEQYF
abundance: many
d_gene: NA
v_gene: TRBV20-1
j_gene: TRBJ2-7

CDR3nt: TGTGCCAGCAGCGGGACGTCATGGGCCCAGTACTTC
CDR3aa: CASSGTSWAQYF
abundance: many
d_gene: NA
v_gene: TRBV5-6
j_gene: TRBJ2-5

CDR3nt: TGTGCCAGCAGTTTTTCGCGGAATCAGCCCCAGCATTTT
CDR3aa: CASSFSRNQPQHF
abundance: many
d_gene: NA
v_gene: TRBV12-3/TRBV12-4
j_gene: TRBJ1-5

CDR3nt: TGTGCCAGCAGCCAAGCGGGGGGAAGCTCCTACGAGCAGTACTTC
CDR3aa: CASSQAGGSSYEQYF
abundance: few
d_gene: TRBD2
v_gene: TRBV11-2
j_gene: TRBJ2-7

CDR3nt: TGTGCCAGCAGTGAAGAAGGGGATGCGGGACCTCAGCCCCAGCATTTT
CDR3aa: CASSEEGDAGPQPQHF
abundance: NA
d_gene: NA
v_gene: TRBV6-1
j_gene: TRBJ1-5

CDR3nt: TGTGCCACCAGTGATTCCACCTCACACACAGATACGCAGTATTTT
CDR3aa: CATSDSTSHTDTQYF
abundance: NA
d_gene: NA
v_gene: TRBV24-1
j_gene: TRBJ2-3

CDR3nt: TGTGCCAGCAGCTTGGAAGGCAACCCCTCCCAGGAGACCCAGTACTTC
CDR3aa: CASSLEGNPSQETQYF
abundance: NA
d_gene: NA
v_gene: TRBV7-2
j_gene: TRBJ2-5

CDR3nt: TGTGCCAGCAGCCAAGACCTGAGGACCTTCTACGAGCAGTACTTC
CDR3aa: CASSQDLRTFYEQYF
abundance: few
d_gene: NA
v_gene: TRBV7-9
j_gene: TRBJ2-7

CDR3nt: TGCAGTGCTAGAGATCGCCGGACAGGAAATTCACCCCTCCACTTT
CDR3aa: CSARDRRTGNSPLHF
abundance: NA
d_gene: TRBD1
v_gene: TRBV20-1
j_gene: TRBJ1-6

CDR3nt: TGCAGTGCTAAGGTCCGCGGGCGTCCCTACGAGCAGTACTTC
CDR3aa: CSAKVRGRPYEQYF
abundance: many
d_gene: NA
v_gene: TRBV20-1
j_gene: TRBJ2-7

CDR3nt: TGTGCCAGCAGAGACTCTGGCTACACCTTC
CDR3aa: CASRDSGYTF
abundance: NA
d_gene: NA
v_gene: TRBV6-5
j_gene: TRBJ1-2

CDR3nt: TGTGCCAGCAGCCGCCTCACCGGGACAGAGAACACTGAAGCTTTCTTT
CDR3aa: CASSRLTGTENTEAFF
abundance: many
d_gene: TRBD1
v_gene: TRBV6-5
j_gene: TRBJ1-1

CDR3nt: TGTGCCAGCAGCCTAGCGGGAACGGCCGCGGACGGGGAGCTGTTTTTT
CDR3aa: CASSLAGTAADGELFF
abundance: NA
d_gene: TRBD2
v_gene: TRBV5-4
j_gene: TRBJ2-2

CDR3nt: TGTGCCAGTGGCTCGACAGGGACCCTTGAAGCTTTCTTT
CDR3aa: CASGSTGTLEAFF
abundance: NA
d_gene: TRBD1
v_gene: TRBV19
j_gene: TRBJ1-1

CDR3nt: TGTGCCAGTAGTCTACAGGGTTCACCCCTCCACTTT
CDR3aa: CASSLQGSPLHF
abundance: many
d_gene: NA
v_gene: TRBV19
j_gene: TRBJ1-6

CDR3nt: TGTGCCAGCAGACCCTTGGCGGCAGGGGGCAATCAGCCCCAGCATTTT
CDR3aa: CASRPLAAGGNQPQHF
abundance: many
d_gene: NA
v_gene: TRBV2
j_gene: TRBJ1-5

CDR3nt: TGCAGCGTTGTTAGGGACGGCTCCTACGAGCAGTACTTC
CDR3aa: CSVVRDGSYEQYF
abundance: many
d_gene: NA
v_gene: TRBV29-1
j_gene: TRBJ2-7

CDR3nt: TGTGCCAGCAGTTCCAAGGGGGAGGAGACCCAGTACTTC
CDR3aa: CASSSKGEETQYF
abundance: many
d_gene: NA
v_gene: TRBV2
j_gene: TRBJ2-5

CDR3nt: TGTGCCAGCAGCTGGGTAGACAGAAACGAGCAGTACTTC
CDR3aa: CASSWVDRNEQYF
abundance: few
d_gene: NA
v_gene: TRBV7-9
j_gene: TRBJ2-7

CDR3nt: TGTGCCATCAGGTCAGGGCGGGAAGACGAGCAGTACTTC
CDR3aa: CAIRSGREDEQYF
abundance: NA
d_gene: NA
v_gene: TRBV10-3
j_gene: TRBJ2-7

CDR3nt: TGTGCCATCAGTGAAGAGACAGGGCTTTCACCCCTCCACTTT
CDR3aa: CAISEETGLSPLHF
abundance: NA
d_gene: TRBD1
v_gene: TRBV10-3
j_gene: TRBJ1-6

CDR3nt: TGTGCCAGCAGTCCCTGGGACAGGGGAAATGTTCGAGCTTTCTTT
CDR3aa: CASSPWDRGNVRAFF
abundance: NA
d_gene: TRBD1
v_gene: TRBV7-9
j_gene: TRBJ1-1

CDR3nt: TGTGCCAGTAGTAGACAGACAGGGGGGGATCAGCCCCAGCATTTT
CDR3aa: CASSRQTGGDQPQHF
abundance: many
d_gene: TRBD1
v_gene: TRBV19
j_gene: TRBJ1-5

CDR3nt: TGTGCCAGCACCTCGGAGGCAGGCTACGAGCAGTACTTC
CDR3aa: CASTSEAGYEQYF
abundance: NA
d_gene: NA
v_gene: TRBV7-9
j_gene: TRBJ2-7

CDR3nt: TGTGCCAGCAGCGCCGTAAACAGGACCTTGGGGGGCAATCAGCCCCAGCATTTT
CDR3aa: CASSAVNRTLGGNQPQHF
abundance: few
d_gene: NA
v_gene: TRBV7-9
j_gene: TRBJ1-5

CDR3nt: TGTGCCAGCAGCGTAGAGGCGGGACAGGGGTTCTACGAGCAGTACTTC
CDR3aa: CASSVEAGQGFYEQYF
abundance: many
d_gene: TRBD1
v_gene: TRBV9
j_gene: TRBJ2-7

CDR3nt: TGTGCCACGCAGGGGGCCGGCACTGAAGCTTTC
CDR3aa: CATQGAGTEAF
abundance: NA
d_gene: TRBD1
v_gene: TRBV6-1
j_gene: TRBJ2-6

CDR3nt: TGCAGCGTTGAGGATCTAGCGGCGCCAGACACTGAAGCTTTCTTT
CDR3aa: CSVEDLAAPDTEAFF
abundance: NA
d_gene: NA
v_gene: TRBV29-1
j_gene: TRBJ1-1

CDR3nt: TGTGCCAGCAGCGGACAGGGAGATCAGCCCCAGCATTTT
CDR3aa: CASSGQGDQPQHF
abundance: many
d_gene: TRBD1
v_gene: TRBV3-1
j_gene: TRBJ1-5